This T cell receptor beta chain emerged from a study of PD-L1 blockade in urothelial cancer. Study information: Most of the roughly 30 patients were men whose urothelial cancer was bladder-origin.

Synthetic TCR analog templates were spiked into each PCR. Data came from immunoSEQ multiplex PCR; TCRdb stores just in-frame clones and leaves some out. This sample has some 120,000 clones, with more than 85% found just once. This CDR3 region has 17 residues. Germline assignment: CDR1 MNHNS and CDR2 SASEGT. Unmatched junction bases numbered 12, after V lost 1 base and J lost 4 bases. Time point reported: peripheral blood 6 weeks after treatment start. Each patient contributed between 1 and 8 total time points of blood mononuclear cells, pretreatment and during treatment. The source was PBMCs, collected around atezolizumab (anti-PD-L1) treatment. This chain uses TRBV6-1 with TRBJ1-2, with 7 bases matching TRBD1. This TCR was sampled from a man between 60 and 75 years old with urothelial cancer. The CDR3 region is CASSEGGFTGAGYGYTF. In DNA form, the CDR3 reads TGTGCCAGCAGTGAAGGGGGATTTACAGGGGCGGGCTATGGCTACACCTTC.